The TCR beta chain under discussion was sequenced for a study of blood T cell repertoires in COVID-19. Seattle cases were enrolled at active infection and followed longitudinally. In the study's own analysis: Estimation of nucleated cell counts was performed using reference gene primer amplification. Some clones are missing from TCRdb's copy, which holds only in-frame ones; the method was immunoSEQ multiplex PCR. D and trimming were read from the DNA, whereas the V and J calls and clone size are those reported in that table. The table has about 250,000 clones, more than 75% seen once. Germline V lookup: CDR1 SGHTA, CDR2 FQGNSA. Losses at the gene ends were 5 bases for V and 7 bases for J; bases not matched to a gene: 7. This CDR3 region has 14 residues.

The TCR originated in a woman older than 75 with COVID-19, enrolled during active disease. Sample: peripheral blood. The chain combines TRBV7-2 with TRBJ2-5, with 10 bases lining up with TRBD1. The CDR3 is CASSHGGQGGTQYF. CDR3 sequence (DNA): TGTGCCAGCAGCCATGGTGGACAGGGGGGGACCCAGTACTTC.